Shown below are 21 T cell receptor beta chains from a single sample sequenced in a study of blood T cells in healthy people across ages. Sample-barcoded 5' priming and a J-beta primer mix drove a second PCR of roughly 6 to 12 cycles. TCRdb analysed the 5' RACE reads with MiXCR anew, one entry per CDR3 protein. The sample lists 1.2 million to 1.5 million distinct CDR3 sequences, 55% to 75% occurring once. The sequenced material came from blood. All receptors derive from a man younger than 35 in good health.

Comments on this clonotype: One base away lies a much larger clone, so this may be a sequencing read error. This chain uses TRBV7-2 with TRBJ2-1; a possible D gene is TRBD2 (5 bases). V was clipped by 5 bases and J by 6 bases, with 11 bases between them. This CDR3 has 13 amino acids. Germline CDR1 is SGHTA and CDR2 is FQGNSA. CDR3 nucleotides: TGTGCCAGCAGCGTAGTGGCGGGCAATGAGCAGTTCTTC. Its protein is CASSVVAGNEQFF.

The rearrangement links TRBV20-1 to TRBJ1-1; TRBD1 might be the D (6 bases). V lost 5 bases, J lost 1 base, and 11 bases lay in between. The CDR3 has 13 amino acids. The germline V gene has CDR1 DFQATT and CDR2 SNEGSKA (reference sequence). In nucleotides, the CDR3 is TGCAGTGCTTTTAGGGGGACGAACACTGAAGCTTTCTTT. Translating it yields CSAFRGTNTEAFF.

Here the CDR3 DNA reads TGTGCCAGCAGTTACAGGATTAATGAAAAACTGTTTTTT. It specifies CASSYRINEKLFF. The V call is TRBV6-6, the J call TRBJ1-4; D remains ambiguous. The CDR3 has 13 residues. V lost 2 bases and J lost 4, with 5 bases in between. Germline CDR1 is MNHNY and CDR2 is SVGAGI (reference sequence).

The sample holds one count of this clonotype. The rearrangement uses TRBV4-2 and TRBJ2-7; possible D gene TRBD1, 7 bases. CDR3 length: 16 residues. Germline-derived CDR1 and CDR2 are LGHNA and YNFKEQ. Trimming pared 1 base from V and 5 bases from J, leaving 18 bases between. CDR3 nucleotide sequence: TGTGCCAGCAGCCAAGTTGGCGGGACAGTCGACGACGAGCAGTACTTC. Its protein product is CASSQVGGTVDDEQYF.

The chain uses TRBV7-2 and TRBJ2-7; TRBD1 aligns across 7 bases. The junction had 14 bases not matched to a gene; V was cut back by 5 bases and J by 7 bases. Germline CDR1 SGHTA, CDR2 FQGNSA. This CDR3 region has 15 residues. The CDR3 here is CASSLNIGQDNEQYF. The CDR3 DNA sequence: TGTGCCAGCAGCCTCAATATAGGACAGGACAATGAGCAGTACTTC.

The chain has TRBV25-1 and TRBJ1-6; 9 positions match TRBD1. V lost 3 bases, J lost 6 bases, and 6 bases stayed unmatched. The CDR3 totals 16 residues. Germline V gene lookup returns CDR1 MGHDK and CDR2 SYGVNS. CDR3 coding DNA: TGTGCCAGCAGTGATACAGGGGGCGCGGGTAATTCACCCCTCCACTTT. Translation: CASSDTGGAGNSPLHF.

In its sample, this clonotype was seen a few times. In DNA, the CDR3 is TGCAGCCTATACCTAGCGGCGTTCTCAAGTGAGCAGTTCTTC. Its protein product is CSLYLAAFSSEQFF. The chain couples TRBV29-1 to TRBJ2-1; 7 positions agree with TRBD2. Germline values: CDR1 SQVTM, CDR2 ANQGSEA. V lost 8 bases, J lost 9 bases, and 16 bases stayed unmatched. The CDR3 is 14 amino acids.

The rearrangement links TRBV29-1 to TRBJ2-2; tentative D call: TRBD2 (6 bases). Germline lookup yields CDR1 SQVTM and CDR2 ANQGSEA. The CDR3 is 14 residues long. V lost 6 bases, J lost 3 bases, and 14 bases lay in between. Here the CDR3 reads CSVGEVRDTGELFF. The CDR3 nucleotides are TGCAGCGTGGGGGAGGTTCGGGACACCGGGGAGCTGTTTTTT.

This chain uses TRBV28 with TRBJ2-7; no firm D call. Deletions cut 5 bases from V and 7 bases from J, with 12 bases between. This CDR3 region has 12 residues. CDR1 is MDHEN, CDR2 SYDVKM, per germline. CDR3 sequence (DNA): TGTGCCAGCAGTCCAAGGCTGGATGAGCAGTACTTC. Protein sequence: CASSPRLDEQYF. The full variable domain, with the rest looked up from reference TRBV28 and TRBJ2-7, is DVKVTQSSRYLVKRTGEKVFLECVQDMDHENMFWYRQDPGLGLRLIYFSYDVKMKEKGDIPEGYSVSREKKERFSLILESASTNQTSMYLCASSPRLDEQYFGPGTRLTVT.

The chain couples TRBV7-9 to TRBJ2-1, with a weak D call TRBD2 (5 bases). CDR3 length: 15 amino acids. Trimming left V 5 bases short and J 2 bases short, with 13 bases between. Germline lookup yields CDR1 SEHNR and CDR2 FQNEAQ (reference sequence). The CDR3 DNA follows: TGTGCCAGCAGCCGCACCGGGATCGCCTACAATGAGCAGTTCTTC. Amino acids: CASSRTGIAYNEQFF.

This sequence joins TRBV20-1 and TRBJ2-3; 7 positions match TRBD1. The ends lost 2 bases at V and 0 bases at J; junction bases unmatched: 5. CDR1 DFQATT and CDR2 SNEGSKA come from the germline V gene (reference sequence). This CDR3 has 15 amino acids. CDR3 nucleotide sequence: TGCAGTGCTAGAACGACAGGGCCTAGCACAGATACGCAGTATTTT. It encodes CSARTTGPSTDTQYF.

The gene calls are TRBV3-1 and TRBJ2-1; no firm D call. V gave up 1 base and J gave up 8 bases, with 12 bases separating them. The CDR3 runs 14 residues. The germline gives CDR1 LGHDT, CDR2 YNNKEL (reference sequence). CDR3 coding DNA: TGTGCCAGCAGCCAAGCTGGGGTTAAAGATGAGCAGTTCTTC. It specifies CASSQAGVKDEQFF.

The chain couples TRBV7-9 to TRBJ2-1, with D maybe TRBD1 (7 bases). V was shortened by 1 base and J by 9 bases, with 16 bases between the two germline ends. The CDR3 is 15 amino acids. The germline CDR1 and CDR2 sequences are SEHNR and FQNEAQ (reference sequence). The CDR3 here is CASSLVGGQPGEQFF. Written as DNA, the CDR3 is TGTGCCAGCAGCTTAGTGGGGGGACAGCCGGGTGAGCAGTTCTTC. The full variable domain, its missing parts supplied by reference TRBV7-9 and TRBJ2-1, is DTGVSQNPRHKITKRGQNVTFRCDPISEHNRLYWYRQTLGQGPEFLTYFQNEAQLEKSRLLSDRFSAERPKGSFSTLEIQRTEQGDSAMYLCASSLVGGQPGEQFFGPGTRLTVL.

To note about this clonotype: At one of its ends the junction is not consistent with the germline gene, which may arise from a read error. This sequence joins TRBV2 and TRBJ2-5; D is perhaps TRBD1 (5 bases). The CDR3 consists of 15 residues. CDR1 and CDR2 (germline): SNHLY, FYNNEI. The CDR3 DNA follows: TGTGTCAGCAGTCCCGAGGTAGGGGTCGGAGAGACCCAGTACTTC. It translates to CVSSPEVGVGETQYF.

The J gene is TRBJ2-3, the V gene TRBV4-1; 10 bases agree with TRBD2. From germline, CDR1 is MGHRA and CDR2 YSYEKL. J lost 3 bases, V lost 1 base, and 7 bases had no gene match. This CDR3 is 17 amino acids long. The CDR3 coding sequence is TGCGCCAGCAGCCAAGGGCTAGCGGGAGTTCTTACAGATACGCAGTATTTT. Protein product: CASSQGLAGVLTDTQYF.

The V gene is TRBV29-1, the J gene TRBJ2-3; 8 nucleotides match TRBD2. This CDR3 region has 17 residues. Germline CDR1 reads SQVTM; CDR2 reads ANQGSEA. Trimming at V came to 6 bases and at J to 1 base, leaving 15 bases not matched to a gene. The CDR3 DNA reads TGCAGCGTCTCCGGATTAACTAGCGGCGTTGGCACAGATACGCAGTATTTT. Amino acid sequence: CSVSGLTSGVGTDTQYF.

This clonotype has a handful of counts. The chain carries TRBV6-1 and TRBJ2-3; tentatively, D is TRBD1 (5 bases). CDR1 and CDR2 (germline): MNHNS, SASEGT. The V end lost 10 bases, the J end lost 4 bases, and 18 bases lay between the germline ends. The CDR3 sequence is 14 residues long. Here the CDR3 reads CAITSGYASDTQYF. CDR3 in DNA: TGTGCCATTACGTCAGGGTATGCGTCAGATACGCAGTATTTT.

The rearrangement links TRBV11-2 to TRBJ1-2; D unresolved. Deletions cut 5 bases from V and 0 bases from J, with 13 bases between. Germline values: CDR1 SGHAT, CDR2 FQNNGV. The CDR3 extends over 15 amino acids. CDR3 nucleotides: TGTGCCAGCAGCACCCCGAGGTTGGCTAACTATGGCTACACCTTC. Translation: CASSTPRLANYGYTF.

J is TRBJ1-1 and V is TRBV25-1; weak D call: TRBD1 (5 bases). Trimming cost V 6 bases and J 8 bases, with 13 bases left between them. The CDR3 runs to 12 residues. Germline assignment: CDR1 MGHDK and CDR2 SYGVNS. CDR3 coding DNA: TGTGCCAGCAGCCCGGGACTCTGGGAAGCTTTCTTT. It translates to CASSPGLWEAFF.

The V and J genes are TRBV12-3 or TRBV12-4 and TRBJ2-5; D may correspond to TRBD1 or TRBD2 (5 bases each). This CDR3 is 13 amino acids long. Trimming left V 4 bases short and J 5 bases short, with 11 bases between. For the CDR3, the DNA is TGTGCCAGCAGTTCGGGGCAAGTGGAGACCCAGTACTTC. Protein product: CASSSGQVETQYF.

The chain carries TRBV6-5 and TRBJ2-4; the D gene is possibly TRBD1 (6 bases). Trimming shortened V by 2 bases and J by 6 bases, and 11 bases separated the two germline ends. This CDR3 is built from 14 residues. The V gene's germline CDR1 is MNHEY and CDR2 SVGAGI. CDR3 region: CASSYGGRSNIQYF. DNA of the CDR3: TGTGCCAGCAGTTACGGGGGCAGATCAAACATTCAGTACTTC.